The next 12 T cell receptor beta chains were all read from a single sample in a study of T cells after yellow fever vaccination. MiXCR, run by TCRdb on the 5' RACE reads, gives a single entry per CDR3 protein. The table shows a few hundred thousand distinct CDR3 sequences, with 6.8% occurring only once. Sequenced here: PBMCs, sampled more than 40 days after the first yellow fever vaccination. Receptors originate from a man between 18 and 35 years old who received the YFV17D yellow fever vaccine.

The chain has TRBV9 and TRBJ2-5, with TRBD1 as a possible D gene (6 bases). The CDR3 runs 15 residues. V was pared by 1 base and J by 5 bases, with 15 bases between. Germline values: CDR1 SGDLS, CDR2 YYNGEE. CDR3 DNA: TGTGCCAGCAGCGTATGGGACACCGAAGCGGAGACCCAGTACTTC. Translating gives CASSVWDTEAETQYF.

This sequence joins TRBV12-3 or TRBV12-4 and TRBJ2-3, with 9 bases that match TRBD1. V was clipped by 2 bases and J by 0 bases; unmatched bases: 6. The CDR3 has 17 residues. The CDR3 region has the DNA TGTGCCAGCAGTTTACCATGGGACAGGGAAAGCACAGATACGCAGTATTTT. Its translation is CASSLPWDRESTDTQYF.

There are a few counts of this clonotype. V gene TRBV5-1 combines with J gene TRBJ2-5; D is undetermined. CDR1 is SGHRS and CDR2 is YFSETQ in the germline V gene. V was pared by 0 bases and J by 5 bases, with 14 bases between. This CDR3 comprises 15 residues. The CDR3 loop is CASSLEWASYETQYF. In DNA form, the CDR3 reads TGCGCCAGCAGCTTGGAATGGGCTAGTTATGAGACCCAGTACTTC.

This clonotype was counted many times. The V call is TRBV23-1, the J call TRBJ2-2; D uncertain. TRBV23-1 is an open reading frame whose function is uncertain. There are 13 residues in the CDR3. V lost 8 bases to trimming and J lost 3 bases, with 10 bases between them. CDR3 residues: CASEANHTGELFF. For the CDR3, the DNA is TGCGCCAGCGAAGCGAATCACACCGGGGAGCTGTTTTTT.

The CDR3 sequence: CASSLEGTSNNEQFF. CDR3 in DNA: TGTGCCAGCAGCTTAGAAGGGACTAGTAACAATGAGCAGTTCTTC. The chain couples TRBV11-2 to TRBJ2-1; 8 nucleotides align to TRBD2. Germline V gives CDR1 SGHAT, CDR2 FQNNGV. CDR3 length equals 15 residues. Trimming removed 0 bases from V and 5 bases from J; junction bases left unmatched: 3.

This clonotype was picked up a small number of times. This chain links TRBV7-9 with TRBJ1-2; a weak D match, TRBD1 (6 bases). The ends were cut back, 5 bases at V and 4 bases at J, with 11 bases in the middle. The CDR3 loop spans 13 amino acids. Germline V CDR1 and CDR2: SEHNR, FQNEAQ (reference sequence). CDR3 sequence reads: CASSVRDTYGYTF. As DNA, the CDR3 is TGTGCCAGCAGCGTCCGGGACACCTATGGCTACACCTTC.

This clonotype occurred a few times. The germline gene is not matched at one end of the junction; a read error may be the cause. The rearrangement joins TRBV4-3 to TRBJ2-3; D tentatively fits TRBD1 or TRBD2 (6 bases each). The CDR3 runs to 15 residues. In germline, CDR1 is LGHNA, CDR2 YSLEER. Here the CDR3 reads CASSKDGGLTDTQYF. In DNA form, the CDR3 reads TGCGCCAGCAGCAAAGACGGGGGCCTCACAGATACGCAGTATTTT.

The V gene is TRBV25-1, the J gene TRBJ1-5; D is ambiguous. Trimming removed 2 bases at V and 3 bases at J, with 8 bases between. The CDR3 has 14 amino acids. In germline, CDR1 is MGHDK, CDR2 SYGVNS. The CDR3 DNA reads TGTGCCAGCAGTGAAGGGCACGTCAATCAGCCCCAGCATTTT. Residues: CASSEGHVNQPQHF.

In this sample, this clonotype turned up a few times. This chain links TRBV4-3 with TRBJ1-1, with a weak D call TRBD1 (5 bases). Germline lookup yields CDR1 LGHNA and CDR2 YSLEER. V was clipped by 0 bases and J by 0 bases, with 11 bases between them. CDR3 length equals 16 residues. The CDR3 sequence: CASSQDFRGMNTEAFF. CDR3 nucleotides: TGCGCCAGCAGCCAAGATTTTCGGGGGATGAACACTGAAGCTTTCTTT.

This clonotype has a count of ten or more. The V call is TRBV6-5, the J call TRBJ2-5; 7 bases are shared with TRBD1. The V gene end was trimmed by 6 bases and the J gene end by 3 bases; junction bases not matched to a gene: 16. Germline V gene data show CDR1 as MNHEY and CDR2 as SVGAGI. The CDR3 has 17 amino acids. CDR3 bases: TGTGCCAGCAGAGCCATTTTACAGGGGCTTGGGGAAGAGACCCAGTACTTC. Amino acid sequence: CASRAILQGLGEETQYF.

A few counts support this clonotype. For the CDR3, the DNA is TGCAGTGTTTTAGCGGGGGGGAGCAACAATGAGCAGTTCTTC. It translates to CSVLAGGSNNEQFF. The chain recombines TRBV20-1 with TRBJ2-1; 11 bases agree with TRBD2. After removal of 7 bases from V and 5 bases from J, the junction contained 7 bases not matched to a gene. Germline V gene data show CDR1 as DFQATT and CDR2 as SNEGSKA (reference sequence). The CDR3 is made up of 14 amino acids.

The chain employs TRBV13 and TRBJ2-2; 7 positions match TRBD1. The CDR3 is 16 amino acids. The germline V gene has CDR1 PRHDT and CDR2 FYEKMQ (reference sequence). J lost 3 bases, V lost 5 bases, and 9 bases had no gene match. The CDR3 coding sequence is TGTGCCAGCAGCCCGCCCGGGACAGCTTACACCGGGGAGCTGTTTTTT. Residues: CASSPPGTAYTGELFF.